A single sample is the source of the 2 T cell receptor beta chains below, sequenced in a study of regulatory T cells in long-lasting Graves disease. Arm-PCR of CDR3 regions and iRepertoire HTBI primers were used to build TCR beta libraries. TCRdb recomputed calls from the multiplex PCR reads with MiXCR, one row per CDR3 protein. The sample holds about 450,000 distinct CDR3 sequences, roughly a quarter seen once. Time point: persistent/refractory GD, antithyroid drugs over 5 years with positive TRAb. Following extraction of RNA from PBMCs, that RNA was used to make the TCR library. This specimen was peripheral blood mononuclear cells (PBMCs), taken when the disease was refractory, from a patient treated with antithyroid drugs. The source of these receptors is a female donor with Graves disease.

This clonotype appeared many times. The gene calls are TRBV13 and TRBJ2-5; 15 bases are shared with TRBD2. The CDR3 has 14 amino acids. CDR1 PRHDT and CDR2 FYEKMQ come from the germline V gene (reference sequence). Unmatched junction bases numbered 5, after V lost 3 bases and J lost 12 bases. The CDR3 sequence: CASSLRTSGRAEYF. CDR3 DNA sequence: TGTGCCAGCAGCTTGCGGACTAGCGGGAGGGCCGAGTACTTC.

This chain joins TRBV7-3 and TRBJ1-1; D ambiguous. Per germline, CDR1 SGHTA and CDR2 FQGTGA. The CDR3 extends over 12 amino acids. The V end was cut by 5 bases, the J end by 1 base, with 5 bases between. This chain's CDR3 is CASSAKNTEAFF. CDR3 DNA sequence: TGTGCCAGCAGCGCCAAGAACACTGAAGCTTTCTTT.